This TCR beta chain was observed in a study of radiation and T cells in renal cell carcinoma. Across the study: Nephrectomy followed 15 Gy stereotactic body radiation by 4 weeks. Study-wide points: In blood, top tumor clones expanded by 2 weeks, shrinking by 4.

Comments on this clone: The antigen is not known.

Data came from immunoSEQ multiplex PCR; TCRdb stores just in-frame clones and leaves some out. Among about 150,000 clones listed, about nine tenths were seen once. Stated time point: blood 2 weeks post-SBRT. Described treatment: 15 Gy SBRT to primary tumor, nephrectomy 4 weeks later. The receptor was derived from a woman aged 50 to 60 with renal cell carcinoma. The sequenced sample was blood, obtained from a patient whose treatment included radiotherapy and nephrectomy.

CDR3 bases: TGTGCCAGCAGCTTGTCGGTCTATAGCACAGATACGCAGTATTTT. This codes for CASSLSVYSTDTQYF. The chain couples TRBV5-6 to TRBJ2-3; D not certain. The CDR3 is made up of 15 amino acids. V lost 1 base and J lost 0, with 9 bases in between. The germline CDR1 and CDR2 sequences are SGHDT and YYEEEE.